This T cell receptor beta chain was identified in a study of radiation and T cells in renal cell carcinoma (dated by TCRdb to 2020 to 2021). Concerning the study at large: The samples were drawn from a clinical trial, where primary renal cell carcinomas were treated with 15 Gy of stereotactic body radiation therapy and then removed by nephrectomy 4 weeks afterward. In total, approximately 53 samples underwent TCR beta sequencing: around 26 tumors plus 27 peripheral blood samples. In the 45 to 65 samples combined, 4,016,671 unique CDR3 nucleotide sequences were found, encoding about 2,700,000 unique CDR3 amino acid sequences. The study at large found these results: Top tumor clonotypes rose in blood from baseline to 2 weeks post-radiation, then contracted by 4 weeks, suggesting transient expansion of tumor-resident clones. Dynamics of the blood repertoire were not tracked past 4 weeks after treatment. With a single-armed trial design, the study had no way to address how radiation dose or scheduling affects the TCR repertoire. Because pretreatment tumor biopsies were not available, the study could not determine whether clonotypes were already present within the tumor at baseline.

Remarks on this clone: Its antigen is currently not known. No base quality information exists; no much larger clone differs at one position.

Following the manufacturer's recommendations, the immunoSEQ kit was used to generate TCR beta libraries from genomic DNA. To prepare the libraries, a first multiplex PCR with proprietary primers was run, followed by a second PCR that added unique barcodes, and a bead cleanup was done after each round. Each sample batch included a kit-provided positive control reaction and a negative control reaction. The final libraries were assessed on an Agilent 4200 TapeStation D1000 ScreenTape, pooled by volume, and quantified by qPCR. Sequencing ran on an Illumina NextSeq500 with a MidOutput 150-cycle cartridge, using 156 Read1 and 15 Index1 cycles with kit custom primers. The pooled library was loaded at roughly 1 pM with a roughly 22% PhiX control spike-in. The source study handled its data this way. Vendor-processed data were analyzed in R, with a clonotype defined as all T cells sharing the same CDR3 nucleotide sequence. For clone abundance analyses, frequencies were normalized to the 10,000 most abundant clones in each sample. Public T cell clones, which averaged fewer than five per sample, were excluded before analysis. An abundance difference of at least 32-fold between compartments was the criterion for calling clonotypes tumor-enriched or baseline blood-enriched. A beta-binomial differential abundance model was used to identify clonotypes that were expanded or contracted between blood time points. The Baroni-Urbani and Buser coefficient was used to measure tumor-blood repertoire similarity, and groups were compared with two-tailed Wilcoxon tests in R. This immuneACCESS table, as held by TCRdb, lists in-frame sequences with V and J called but not all clones. Of the missing ones, under half trace to an unresolved V gene in checked studies; the others have no known cause. V and J calls and clone size follow that table, whereas D and trimming were derived from the DNA. In this sample the table shows about 95,000 clones, 80% to 90% of which occur a single time. In total, the top ten clones hold over 6% of the sample.

Taken with the paper, the label for time point translates to: baseline pretreatment blood. The treatment or condition label, as the study defines it: 15 Gy SBRT to primary tumor, nephrectomy 4 weeks later. Serial peripheral blood from radiation-treated patients was sampled at baseline, 2 weeks and 4 weeks after SBRT to track tumor-enriched clonotypes. Every patient had renal cell carcinoma of clear cell pathology. The QIAamp DNA Blood Mini Kit (Qiagen) was used to prepare genomic DNA for TCR sequencing. The analyses included only samples that passed all quality control checks. Sequenced material: blood, taken from a patient whose treatment included radiotherapy and nephrectomy. This receptor was obtained from a man in his fifties with renal cell carcinoma.

The DNA sequence is given as TGTGCCAGCAGTCCTTCGCTGGCTATGAGGAACACTGAAGCTTTCTTT. It translates as CASSPSLAMRNTEAFF. The V and J segments used are TRBV28 and TRBJ1-1, with no D gene named confidently. The germline V gene supplies CDR1 MDHEN and CDR2 SYDVKM. Cut back by 5 bases and 1 base, the V and J ends lie 17 bases apart. The CDR3 sequence holds 16 residues, the cysteine and phenylalanine included. Only the CDR3 DNA is retained, 48 bases long and in frame from the first base.